These T cell receptor beta chains were read from a single sample in a study of blood T cells in healthy people across ages. One entry per CDR3 protein results from TCRdb running MiXCR on the 5' RACE reads. The table shows 600,000 to 800,000 distinct CDR3 sequences, with roughly 21% occurring only once. The sequenced material came from blood. Receptors were obtained from a man aged 70 or older in good health. CDR3s include the opening cysteine and the closing phenylalanine or tryptophan. D genes are given only for firm matches. Size is omitted from some rows. Given values are once, few, many or a class for expanded clones.

clone size: -
V gene: TRBV7-2
D gene: TRBD1
J gene: TRBJ2-1
CDR3 length: 15
CDR3 protein: CASSPRTGGGNEQFF
CDR3 DNA: TGTGCCAGCAGCCCAAGGACAGGGGGCGGGAATGAGCAGTTCTTC

clone size: -
V gene: TRBV5-1
D gene: TRBD2
J gene: TRBJ2-1
CDR3 length: 16
CDR3 protein: CASSPTSGRRNNEQFF
CDR3 DNA: TGCGCCAGCAGCCCGACTAGCGGGAGGCGCAACAATGAGCAGTTCTTC

clone size: -
V gene: TRBV2
D gene: TRBD2
J gene: TRBJ2-5
CDR3 length: 14
CDR3 protein: CASNERETPLSQYF
CDR3 DNA: TGTGCCAGCAACGAGCGGGAGACCCCCTTGTCCCAGTACTTC

clone size: few
V gene: TRBV20-1
D gene: -
J gene: TRBJ2-3
CDR3 length: 17
CDR3 protein: CSARTQGPAHWADTQYF
CDR3 DNA: TGCAGTGCTAGAACCCAGGGACCGGCCCATTGGGCAGATACGCAGTATTTT

clone size: few
V gene: TRBV20-1
D gene: TRBD2
J gene: TRBJ2-5
CDR3 length: 15
CDR3 protein: CSARDQSGGGETQYF
CDR3 DNA: TGCAGTGCTAGAGATCAATCGGGAGGAGGAGAGACCCAGTACTTC

clone size: few
V gene: TRBV20-1
D gene: -
J gene: TRBJ1-2
CDR3 length: 16
CDR3 protein: CSASTAIKKGGYGYTF
CDR3 DNA: TGCAGTGCCTCGACAGCAATCAAAAAAGGTGGCTATGGCTACACCTTC

clone size: many
V gene: TRBV20-1
D gene: -
J gene: TRBJ2-7
CDR3 length: 14
CDR3 protein: CSAFPRVKAYEQYF
CDR3 DNA: TGCAGTGCTTTCCCCAGGGTAAAGGCCTACGAGCAGTACTTC

clone size: -
V gene: TRBV20-1
D gene: -
J gene: TRBJ2-1
CDR3 length: 12
CDR3 protein: CSARGAGVEQFF
CDR3 DNA: TGCAGTGCTAGAGGGGCTGGGGTTGAGCAGTTCTTC

clone size: -
V gene: TRBV20-1
D gene: TRBD2
J gene: TRBJ2-3
CDR3 length: 15
CDR3 protein: CSAPEGLAHTDTQYF
CDR3 DNA: TGCAGTGCTCCTGAGGGACTAGCCCACACAGATACGCAGTATTTT

clone size: few
V gene: TRBV5-1
D gene: TRBD2
J gene: TRBJ2-3
CDR3 length: 15
CDR3 protein: CASSATSRDTDTQYF
CDR3 DNA: TGCGCCAGCAGCGCGACTAGCAGAGACACAGATACGCAGTATTTT

clone size: -
V gene: TRBV7-9
D gene: -
J gene: TRBJ2-4
CDR3 length: 16
CDR3 protein: CASSPTAILAKNIQYF
CDR3 DNA: TGTGCCAGCAGCCCGACAGCTATTCTAGCCAAAAACATTCAGTACTTC

clone size: -
V gene: TRBV6-5
D gene: TRBD1
J gene: TRBJ1-4
CDR3 length: 16
CDR3 protein: CASSYAGGTGNEKLFF
CDR3 DNA: TGTGCCAGCAGTTACGCCGGCGGGACAGGCAATGAAAAACTGTTTTTT

clone size: few
V gene: TRBV29-1
D gene: TRBD1
J gene: TRBJ2-7
CDR3 length: 14
CDR3 protein: CSVDPGQGTYEQYF
CDR3 DNA: TGCAGCGTTGATCCGGGACAGGGGACCTACGAGCAGTACTTC

clone size: few
V gene: TRBV9
D gene: -
J gene: TRBJ2-7
CDR3 length: 13
CDR3 protein: CASSVGGTYEHYF
CDR3 DNA: TGTGCCAGCAGCGTGGGCGGAACTTACGAGCATTACTTC

clone size: few
V gene: TRBV9
D gene: -
J gene: TRBJ2-5
CDR3 length: 14
CDR3 protein: CASSVEPGAETQYF
CDR3 DNA: TGTGCCAGCAGCGTAGAGCCAGGGGCAGAGACCCAGTACTTC

clone size: -
V gene: TRBV7-9
D gene: -
J gene: TRBJ2-5
CDR3 length: 14
CDR3 protein: CASSRGGELNEQSF
CDR3 DNA: TGTGCCAGCAGCCGGGGTGGGGAGCTTAATGAGCAGTCCTTC

clone size: once
V gene: TRBV5-6
D gene: -
J gene: TRBJ2-3
CDR3 length: 13
CDR3 protein: CASDGPVTDTQYF
CDR3 DNA: TGTGCCAGCGATGGGCCGGTCACAGATACGCAGTATTTT

clone size: -
V gene: TRBV7-6
D gene: -
J gene: TRBJ2-2
CDR3 length: 12
CDR3 protein: CASSFELGELFF
CDR3 DNA: TGTGCTAGCAGCTTTGAACTCGGGGAGCTGTTTTTT

clone size: few
V gene: TRBV28
D gene: -
J gene: TRBJ2-7
CDR3 length: 11
CDR3 protein: CASSSQYEQYF
CDR3 DNA: TGTGCCAGCAGTTCACAATACGAGCAGTACTTC

clone size: few
V gene: TRBV7-6
D gene: TRBD2
J gene: TRBJ2-3
CDR3 length: 17
CDR3 protein: CASSLGTSGSGADTQYF
CDR3 DNA: TGTGCCAGCAGCCTTGGGACTAGCGGGAGCGGGGCAGATACGCAGTATTTT

clone size: -
V gene: TRBV7-2
D gene: TRBD2
J gene: TRBJ2-1
CDR3 length: 18
CDR3 protein: CASSQELVLAGVSNEQFF
CDR3 DNA: TGTGCCAGCAGCCAAGAATTAGTCCTAGCGGGAGTCAGCAATGAGCAGTTCTTC

clone size: -
V gene: TRBV6-1
D gene: -
J gene: TRBJ2-7
CDR3 length: 13
CDR3 protein: CANSPGLNYEQYF
CDR3 DNA: TGTGCCAACTCCCCGGGACTTAACTACGAGCAGTACTTC

clone size: -
V gene: TRBV6-1
D gene: -
J gene: TRBJ2-2
CDR3 length: 12
CDR3 protein: CASSIGTGELFF
CDR3 DNA: TGTGCCAGCAGTATAGGGACCGGGGAGCTGTTTTTT

clone size: -
V gene: TRBV9
D gene: -
J gene: TRBJ2-4
CDR3 length: 15
CDR3 protein: CASSVGRGSKNIQYF
CDR3 DNA: TGTGCCAGCAGCGTGGGGCGGGGATCCAAAAACATTCAGTACTTC

clone size: -
V gene: TRBV5-6
D gene: -
J gene: TRBJ1-4
CDR3 length: 18
CDR3 protein: CASSLGPRSPATNEKLFF
CDR3 DNA: TGTGCCAGCAGCTTGGGGCCCCGCAGTCCTGCAACTAATGAAAAACTGTTTTTT

clone size: few
V gene: TRBV7-9
D gene: TRBD2
J gene: TRBJ2-1
CDR3 length: 16
CDR3 protein: CASSSSLAGGPGEQFF
CDR3 DNA: TGTGCCAGCAGCTCCTCATTAGCGGGAGGGCCTGGTGAGCAGTTCTTC

clone size: -
V gene: TRBV11-2
D gene: TRBD2
J gene: TRBJ2-7
CDR3 length: 15
CDR3 protein: CASSSAGTSSYEQYF
CDR3 DNA: TGTGCCAGCAGCTCAGCCGGGACTAGCTCCTACGAGCAGTACTTC

clone size: -
V gene: TRBV10-3
D gene: TRBD2
J gene: TRBJ2-1
CDR3 length: 16
CDR3 protein: CAISESGTAGGAERFF
CDR3 DNA: TGTGCCATCAGTGAGTCGGGAACAGCGGGAGGGGCTGAGCGGTTCTTC

clone size: -
V gene: TRBV6-6
D gene: TRBD1
J gene: TRBJ2-1
CDR3 length: 14
CDR3 protein: CASSYGQGAGEQFF
CDR3 DNA: TGTGCCAGCAGTTACGGACAGGGGGCTGGTGAGCAGTTCTTC

clone size: few
V gene: TRBV7-2
D gene: -
J gene: TRBJ2-4
CDR3 length: 13
CDR3 protein: CASSTDLQNIQYF
CDR3 DNA: TGTGCCAGCAGCACCGACCTCCAAAACATTCAGTACTTC

clone size: -
V gene: TRBV11-3
D gene: TRBD1
J gene: TRBJ2-1
CDR3 length: 15
CDR3 protein: CASSLVTGKFNEQFF
CDR3 DNA: TGTGCCAGCAGCTTGGTGACAGGGAAGTTCAATGAGCAGTTCTTC

clone size: few
V gene: TRBV4-3
D gene: -
J gene: TRBJ2-5
CDR3 length: 13
CDR3 protein: CASSQDLGSLEYF
CDR3 DNA: TGCGCCAGCAGCCAAGATCTAGGGAGCTTGGAGTACTTC

clone size: many
V gene: TRBV7-9
D gene: -
J gene: TRBJ1-4
CDR3 length: 12
CDR3 protein: CASSQGNEKLFF
CDR3 DNA: TGTGCCAGCAGCCAGGGAAATGAAAAACTGTTTTTT

clone size: -
V gene: TRBV18
D gene: TRBD1
J gene: TRBJ1-1
CDR3 length: 15
CDR3 protein: CASSPRDRANTEAFF
CDR3 DNA: TGTGCCAGCTCACCTCGGGACAGGGCAAACACTGAAGCTTTCTTT

clone size: few
V gene: TRBV6-1
D gene: TRBD2
J gene: TRBJ2-1
CDR3 length: 18
CDR3 protein: CASSGGLAGQGSYNEQFF
CDR3 DNA: TGTGCCAGCAGTGGGGGACTAGCGGGACAAGGCTCCTACAATGAGCAGTTCTTC

clone size: -
V gene: TRBV29-1
D gene: TRBD2
J gene: TRBJ2-2
CDR3 length: 16
CDR3 protein: CSVEFPGRENTGELFF
CDR3 DNA: TGCAGCGTTGAATTCCCCGGGAGGGAAAACACCGGGGAGCTGTTTTTT

clone size: few
V gene: TRBV30
D gene: -
J gene: TRBJ1-4
CDR3 length: 13
CDR3 protein: CAWSGGITEKLFF
CDR3 DNA: TGTGCCTGGAGCGGGGGAATAACGGAAAAACTGTTTTTT

clone size: once
V gene: TRBV14
D gene: -
J gene: TRBJ2-3
CDR3 length: 16
CDR3 protein: CASSQVRAPRTDTQYF
CDR3 DNA: TGTGCCAGCAGCCAAGTTCGAGCACCCCGCACAGATACGCAGTATTTT

clone size: few
V gene: TRBV6-2/TRBV6-3
D gene: -
J gene: TRBJ2-7
CDR3 length: 15
CDR3 protein: CASSSPGEGSYEQYF
CDR3 DNA: TGTGCCAGCAGTTCCCCTGGAGAGGGGAGCTACGAGCAGTACTTC

clone size: few
V gene: TRBV3-1
D gene: -
J gene: TRBJ2-3
CDR3 length: 15
CDR3 protein: CASSQVERETDTQYF
CDR3 DNA: TGTGCCAGCAGCCAAGTGGAAAGGGAAACAGATACGCAGTATTTT

clone size: many
V gene: TRBV6-2/TRBV6-3
D gene: -
J gene: TRBJ2-7
CDR3 length: 12
CDR3 protein: CASSDRAYEQYF
CDR3 DNA: TGTGCCAGCAGCGACAGAGCTTACGAGCAGTACTTC

clone size: -
V gene: TRBV10-3
D gene: -
J gene: TRBJ1-4
CDR3 length: 15
CDR3 protein: CAISESRGTNEKLFF
CDR3 DNA: TGTGCCATCAGTGAGTCAAGGGGAACTAATGAAAAACTGTTTTTT

clone size: few
V gene: TRBV20-1
D gene: TRBD2
J gene: TRBJ2-7
CDR3 length: 18
CDR3 protein: CSARDRELAGGVLYEQYF
CDR3 DNA: TGCAGTGCTAGAGACAGGGAACTAGCGGGAGGCGTTCTATACGAGCAGTACTTC

clone size: many
V gene: TRBV27
D gene: -
J gene: TRBJ2-3
CDR3 length: 11
CDR3 protein: CASSTTGTQYF
CDR3 DNA: TGTGCCAGCAGTACGACTGGTACGCAGTATTTT

clone size: few
V gene: TRBV20-1
D gene: TRBD2
J gene: TRBJ2-1
CDR3 length: 14
CDR3 protein: CSAILAGVSNEQFF
CDR3 DNA: TGCAGTGCTATCCTGGCGGGAGTAAGCAATGAGCAGTTCTTC

clone size: few
V gene: TRBV12-3/TRBV12-4
D gene: -
J gene: TRBJ2-7
CDR3 length: 14
CDR3 protein: CASRTGSHPYEQYF
CDR3 DNA: TGTGCCAGCAGAACCGGGAGTCACCCCTACGAGCAGTACTTC

clone size: -
V gene: TRBV13
D gene: -
J gene: TRBJ2-7
CDR3 length: 13
CDR3 protein: CASSLARLNEQYF
CDR3 DNA: TGTGCCAGCAGCTTAGCCAGGCTCAACGAGCAGTACTTC

clone size: -
V gene: TRBV9
D gene: TRBD2
J gene: TRBJ2-1
CDR3 length: 21
CDR3 protein: CASSSPGLAGESLTSYNEQFF
CDR3 DNA: TGTGCCAGCAGCTCGCCGGGACTAGCGGGTGAAAGCCTTACCTCCTACAATGAGCAGTTCTTC

clone size: few
V gene: TRBV5-1
D gene: TRBD1
J gene: TRBJ1-1
CDR3 length: 15
CDR3 protein: CASSLGTGSGTEAFF
CDR3 DNA: TGCGCCAGCAGCTTGGGGACAGGGTCGGGCACTGAAGCTTTCTTT

clone size: few
V gene: TRBV6-1
D gene: -
J gene: TRBJ1-2
CDR3 length: 15
CDR3 protein: CASSEGRGQGYGYTF
CDR3 DNA: TGTGCCAGCAGTGAAGGGCGGGGGCAAGGCTATGGCTACACCTTC

clone size: few
V gene: TRBV4-1
D gene: TRBD1
J gene: TRBJ1-5
CDR3 length: 15
CDR3 protein: CASSQENRGSQPQHF
CDR3 DNA: TGCGCCAGCAGCCAAGAGAACAGGGGGAGTCAGCCCCAGCATTTT

clone size: once
V gene: TRBV7-2
D gene: TRBD1
J gene: TRBJ1-3
CDR3 length: 15
CDR3 protein: CASSLDRGQGNTIYF
CDR3 DNA: TGTGCCAGCAGTTTAGACAGGGGGCAGGGAAACACCATATATTTT

clone size: many
V gene: TRBV4-3
D gene: TRBD2
J gene: TRBJ2-1
CDR3 length: 16
CDR3 protein: CASSQDVAGIYNEQFF
CDR3 DNA: TGCGCCAGCAGCCAAGATGTAGCGGGAATCTACAATGAGCAGTTCTTC

clone size: -
V gene: TRBV29-1
D gene: TRBD2
J gene: TRBJ2-1
CDR3 length: 13
CDR3 protein: CSGRTSGSDEQFF
CDR3 DNA: TGCAGCGGACGGACTAGCGGGTCCGATGAGCAGTTCTTC

clone size: -
V gene: TRBV2
D gene: TRBD2
J gene: TRBJ2-5
CDR3 length: 14
CDR3 protein: CASSGTSVKETQYF
CDR3 DNA: TGTGCCAGCAGTGGGACTAGCGTTAAAGAGACCCAGTACTTC